The 24 T cell receptor beta chains reported below all come from one sample, sequenced in a study of T cells expressing NK-cell markers. TCRdb re-analyzed the 5' RACE reads; it lists each CDR3 protein once, without DNA. The listing records about 150,000 distinct CDR3 sequences. Sequenced input: blood T cells: a sorted CD56 or NKG2C T cell subset, CD4+ or CD8+ T cells, or bulk PBMC T cells (not recorded which). These receptor sequences come from a woman aged 45-60 years in good health.

The V call is TRBV19, the J call TRBJ1-5. The CDR3 contains 13 residues. From germline, CDR1 is LNHDA and CDR2 SQIVND (reference sequence). The CDR3: CASSMVRGQPQHF.

The chain joins TRBV5-1 to TRBJ1-5; TCRdb designates TRBD1, a call that cannot be tested without DNA. Germline CDR1 reads SGHRS; CDR2 reads YFSETQ. There are 13 residues in the CDR3. CDR3 protein: CASRGGSNQPQHF. The whole variable domain, remainder taken from reference TRBV5-1 and TRBJ1-5, is KAGVTQTPRYLIKTRGQQVTLSCSPISGHRSVSWYQQTPGQGLQFLFEYFSETQRNKGNFPGRFSGRQFSNSRSEMNVSTLELGDSALYLCASRGGSNQPQHFGDGTRLSIL.

The CDR3 loop reads CASSSGQEPDTQYF. This rearrangement joins TRBV5-6 to TRBJ2-3. The CDR3 loop spans 14 amino acids. Looked up from germline, CDR1 is SGHDT and CDR2 is YYEEEE.

This chain connects TRBV12-3 or TRBV12-4 to TRBJ2-4; TCRdb returns TRBD1, unconfirmable since there is no DNA. The CDR3 spans 14 residues. CDR3 residues: CASSLGDGKNIQYF.

This sequence joins TRBV11-2 and TRBJ2-1; absent DNA, TCRdb's TRBD2 call cannot be checked. The length of the CDR3 is 17 residues. Germline V CDR1 and CDR2: SGHAT, FQNNGV. The CDR3 is CASSGVAGGIIYNEQFF.

V and J are TRBV28 and TRBJ1-1. This CDR3 contains 17 residues. Germline values: CDR1 MDHEN, CDR2 SYDVKM. This CDR3 reads CASSFWRGTIRNTEAFF.

The chain uses TRBV27 and TRBJ2-7; absent DNA, TCRdb's TRBD1 call cannot be checked. This CDR3 is 16 amino acids long. Per germline, CDR1 MNHEY and CDR2 SMNVEV (reference sequence). The CDR3 here is CASSLLSPLGNNEQYF.

V is TRBV7-6 and J is TRBJ2-1; no DNA is available, so the TRBD2 call from TCRdb remains unchecked. CDR3 length equals 15 residues. CDR1 is SGHVS and CDR2 is FNYEAQ in the germline V gene. The CDR3 spells CASSVLAGANNEQFF.

The chain recombines TRBV6-5 with TRBJ1-6; as DNA is missing, the TRBD1 call by TCRdb cannot be tested. The CDR3 length is 13 residues. Per germline, CDR1 MNHEY and CDR2 SVGAGI. The CDR3 sequence: CASRPGGTAPLHF.

The chain combines TRBV12-3 or TRBV12-4 with TRBJ2-2; as DNA is missing, the TRBD2 call by TCRdb cannot be tested. This CDR3 is built from 16 residues. CDR3 residues: CASSFQGLAGTGELFF.

V gene TRBV14 combines with J gene TRBJ2-1. There are 15 residues in the CDR3. Germline V gene lookup returns CDR1 SGHDN and CDR2 FVKESK. The CDR3 sequence: CASSPGLYSYNEQFF.

V is TRBV20-1 and J is TRBJ1-2; checking the TCRdb D call of TRBD1 is not possible without DNA. Germline V gene sequence: CDR1 DFQATT, CDR2 SNEGSKA (reference sequence). The CDR3 sequence is 15 residues long. The CDR3 loop is CSAREVSGPNYGYTF.

The J gene is TRBJ2-3, the V gene TRBV6-4; TCRdb designates TRBD1, a call that cannot be tested without DNA. In germline, CDR1 is MRHNA, CDR2 SNTAGT. This CDR3 has 14 amino acids. The CDR3 spells CASSEDSFTDTQYF.

This chain connects TRBV10-3 to TRBJ2-1. Germline CDR1 and CDR2: ENHRY and SYGVKD. The CDR3 has 14 amino acids. The CDR3 protein is CAISESGDFNEQFF.

V and J are TRBV29-1 and TRBJ1-2; TCRdb names TRBD1, which stays unverified in the absence of DNA. Germline assignment: CDR1 SQVTM and CDR2 ANQGSEA. The CDR3 contains 12 residues. CDR3 sequence: CSVDKQGNGYTF. Drawing the rest from reference TRBV29-1 and TRBJ1-2, the complete variable domain is SAVISQKPSRDICQRGTSLTIQCQVDSQVTMMFWYRQQPGQSLTLIATANQGSEATYESGFVIDKFPISRPNLTFSTLTVSNMSPEDSSIYLCSVDKQGNGYTFGSGTRLTVV.

V usage is TRBV4-1 and J usage is TRBJ1-1; the D call from TCRdb, TRBD1, cannot be confirmed without DNA. The CDR3 extends over 13 amino acids. Germline CDR1 and CDR2: MGHRA and YSYEKL. This CDR3 is CASSLQGNTEAFF.

The chain has TRBV15 and TRBJ2-4; TCRdb proposes TRBD2, but this gene call is untestable without DNA. The CDR3 sequence is 15 residues long. Germline V gene sequence: CDR1 LNHNV, CDR2 YYDKDF (reference sequence). CDR3 residues: CATSRERGGGNIQYF.

This CDR3 reads CASGPGRNQPQHF. The chain uses TRBV6-5 and TRBJ1-5; TCRdb's D call, TRBD1, is unchecked because there is no DNA. Per the germline V gene, CDR1 is MNHEY and CDR2 is SVGAGI. CDR3 length: 13 amino acids.

The chain carries TRBV18 and TRBJ1-6. The length of the CDR3 is 18 residues. Looked up from germline, CDR1 is KGHSH and CDR2 is LQKENI. The CDR3 protein is CASSPEAGSTGYNSPLHF.

This sequence joins TRBV13 and TRBJ1-1; TCRdb's D call, TRBD1, is unchecked because there is no DNA. This CDR3 is built from 15 residues. CDR1 is PRHDT, CDR2 FYEKMQ, per germline (reference sequence). CDR3 residues: CASSIPTGGFPEAFF.

The chain joins TRBV7-8 to TRBJ2-3; TCRdb picks TRBD1, but there is no DNA to check that call. Germline V gene data show CDR1 as SGHVS and CDR2 as FQNEAQ. The CDR3 spans 16 residues. CDR3 sequence: CASSLARSGEPDTQYF.

V usage is TRBV12-3 or TRBV12-4 and J usage is TRBJ2-1; no DNA is available, so the TRBD1 call from TCRdb remains unchecked. CDR3 length: 17 amino acids. The CDR3 loop reads CASSPLPGDWSYNEQFF.

V usage is TRBV7-9 and J usage is TRBJ2-2; TCRdb outputs TRBD2, but without DNA this stays unchecked. Germline CDR1 SEHNR, CDR2 FQNEAQ (reference sequence). CDR3 length: 17 residues. Here the CDR3 reads CASSPVLAGVSSGELFF.

J is TRBJ2-3 and V is TRBV6-2 or TRBV6-3; TCRdb's D call of TRBD1 is untestable without DNA. Germline lookup yields CDR1 MNHEY and CDR2 SVGEGT. The CDR3 covers 16 residues. This CDR3 reads CASSSLDSPSTDTQYF.